This entry lists 32 T cell receptor beta chains sequenced from one sample in a study of T cell responses to AZD1222 COVID-19 vaccine. Profiling relied on immunoSEQ multiplex PCR, and the TCRdb table lists in-frame clones only, not all of them. The data contain more than 150,000 clones, about 90% of them singletons. The sequencing used peripheral blood, collected on day 0 of MenACWY control vaccination. These receptors came from an adult in good health.

The gene calls are TRBV24-1 and TRBJ2-3; 8 nucleotides match TRBD1. Trimming took 3 bases from V and 2 from J; bases not matched to a gene: 9. This CDR3 comprises 17 residues. The V gene's germline CDR1 is KGHDR and CDR2 SFDVKD. The CDR3 protein is CATSDPPGQALTDTQYF. CDR3 DNA sequence: TGTGCCACCAGTGATCCCCCGGGACAGGCCCTCACAGATACGCAGTATTTT.

The gene calls are TRBV7-2 and TRBJ1-6; TRBD1 agrees at 9 bases. The CDR3 loop spans 17 amino acids. V was pared by 3 bases and J by 10 bases, with 13 bases of the junction left unmatched. From germline, CDR1 is SGHTA and CDR2 FQGNSA. The CDR3: CASSFRSDDRGGSPLHF. The DNA for the CDR3 is TGTGCCAGCAGCTTCCGGTCGGACGACAGGGGGGGATCACCCCTCCACTTT. Full variable domain (missing parts from reference TRBV7-2 and TRBJ1-6): GAGVSQSPSNKVTEKGKDVELRCDPISGHTALYWYRQSLGQGLEFLIYFQGNSAPDKSGLPSDRFSAERTGGSVSTLTIQRTQQEDSAVYLCASSFRSDDRGGSPLHFGNGTRLTVT.

The chain uses TRBV5-8 and TRBJ1-1; D is unclear. The CDR3 is 15 amino acids. V lost 1 base and J lost 0, with 10 bases in between. In germline, CDR1 is SGHTS, CDR2 YDEGEE. The CDR3: CASSLFGSMNTEAFF. CDR3 bases: TGTGCCAGCAGCTTGTTTGGATCAATGAACACTGAAGCTTTCTTT.

This rearrangement joins TRBV5-5 to TRBJ2-4; 7 nucleotides agree with TRBD1. With 4 bases clipped from V and 0 bases from J, the junction kept 7 bases outside the gene matches. This CDR3 contains 16 residues. Germline-derived CDR1 and CDR2 are SGHKS and YYEKEE (reference sequence). The CDR3 protein is CASSPPGQRAKNIQYF. DNA of the CDR3: TGTGCCAGCAGCCCCCCGGGACAGAGAGCCAAAAACATTCAGTACTTC.

Written as DNA, the CDR3 is TGTGCCAGCAACCTAGGGGGACAGGGGTCGTACGAGCAGTACTTC. Protein: CASNLGGQGSYEQYF. This chain joins TRBV28 and TRBJ2-7; TRBD1 agrees at 10 bases. J lost 4 bases, V lost 7 bases, and 10 bases had no gene match. CDR3 size: 15 residues. CDR1 MDHEN and CDR2 SYDVKM come from the germline V gene. Combining the CDR3 with reference TRBV28 and TRBJ2-7 gives the whole variable domain DVKVTQSSRYLVKRTGEKVFLECVQDMDHENMFWYRQDPGLGLRLIYFSYDVKMKEKGDIPEGYSVSREKKERFSLILESASTNQTSMYLCASNLGGQGSYEQYFGPGTRLTVT.

This rearrangement joins TRBV5-4 to TRBJ2-1; TRBD2 matches 13 bases. CDR1 is SGHNT and CDR2 is YYREEE in the germline V gene (reference sequence). The V segment lost 4 bases and the J segment 9 bases; nucleotides outside the gene matches: 7. The CDR3 is 15 residues long. The CDR3 DNA reads TGTGCCAGCAGCACCTGGACTAGCGGGAGTAGTGAGCAGTTCTTC. Its translation: CASSTWTSGSSEQFF.

V usage is TRBV7-9 and J usage is TRBJ1-2; D might be TRBD1 (5 bases). This CDR3 has 14 amino acids. Looked up from germline, CDR1 is SEHNR and CDR2 is FQNEAQ (reference sequence). The V gene lost 5 bases and the J gene lost 4 bases, with 14 bases spanning the gap. The CDR3 here is CASSPMTAFYGYTF. CDR3 in DNA: TGTGCCAGCAGCCCCATGACAGCTTTCTATGGCTACACCTTC.

The CDR3 region is CASSQQEGQPQHF. Written as DNA, the CDR3 is TGCGCCAGCAGCCAACAGGAGGGGCAGCCCCAGCATTTT. The chain couples TRBV4-1 to TRBJ1-5, with D possibly matching TRBD1 (5 bases). Germline CDR1 is MGHRA and CDR2 is YSYEKL. Trimming removed 2 bases from V and 7 bases from J, with 9 bases in between. CDR3 length: 13 amino acids.

The CDR3 nucleotides are TGTGCCAGCAGGCTGGCGCAGGGCTATGGCTACACCTTC. It yields the protein CASRLAQGYGYTF. J is TRBJ1-2 and V is TRBV5-4; TRBD1 might be the D (5 bases). The CDR3 sequence is 13 residues long. Germline V CDR1 and CDR2: SGHNT, YYREEE (reference sequence). With 5 bases removed from V and 4 bases from J, the gap between germline ends came to 12 bases.

The chain carries TRBV27 and TRBJ2-3; D gene uncertain. Germline CDR1 and CDR2: MNHEY and SMNVEV (reference sequence). This CDR3 has 13 amino acids. Trimming shortened V by 2 bases and J by 2 bases, and 5 bases separated the two germline ends. CDR3 bases: TGTGCCAGCAGTTTACTGCTCACAGATACGCAGTATTTT. It codes for CASSLLLTDTQYF.

The chain couples TRBV29-1 to TRBJ2-7; TRBD2 agrees at 9 bases. The CDR3 sequence is 12 residues long. Germline V CDR1 and CDR2: SQVTM, ANQGSEA. Losses at the gene ends were 6 bases for V and 5 bases for J; bases not matched to a gene: 5. The CDR3 DNA is TGCAGCGTCGGGACTAGCTTTCACGAGCAGTACTTC. Its translation: CSVGTSFHEQYF.

V is TRBV5-6 and J is TRBJ2-5; D gene ambiguous. Germline CDR1 and CDR2: SGHDT and YYEEEE. The CDR3 has 12 amino acids. Deletions cut 1 base from V and 2 bases from J, with 3 bases between. The CDR3 DNA sequence: TGTGCCAGCAGCTTGTTACAAGAGACCCAGTACTTC. Translation gives CASSLLQETQYF.

The V call is TRBV9, the J call TRBJ2-1, with 9 bases aligning to TRBD1. Germline CDR1 reads SGDLS; CDR2 reads YYNGEE. Trimming cost V 4 bases and J 8 bases; bases outside gene matches: 10. CDR3 length: 15 residues. The CDR3 DNA reads as TGTGCCAGCAGCAACCGTGGACAGGGGCAAGATGAGCAGTTCTTC. It specifies CASSNRGQGQDEQFF.

The rearrangement links TRBV30 to TRBJ2-7; 7 bases line up with TRBD1. The CDR3 runs 12 residues. J was trimmed by 5 bases and V by 0 bases; bases with no gene match: 1. Germline V gene lookup returns CDR1 GTSNPN and CDR2 SVGIG (reference sequence). The CDR3 reads CAWSVQGNEQYF. CDR3 nucleotide sequence: TGTGCCTGGAGTGTACAGGGGAACGAGCAGTACTTC.

The chain is built from TRBV5-4 and TRBJ2-7; 7 bases are a match to TRBD2. The V gene's germline CDR1 is SGHNT and CDR2 YYREEE (reference sequence). The CDR3 runs to 14 residues. V lost 5 bases to trimming and J lost 7 bases; unmatched junction nucleotides: 12. Written as DNA, the CDR3 is TGTGCCAGCAGTCGGGGAGGGGCCTCGGGGGAGCAGTACTTC. This translates into CASSRGGASGEQYF.

This sequence joins TRBV2 and TRBJ2-7; perhaps TRBD2 as D (7 bases). Deletions cut 6 bases from V and 4 bases from J, with 19 bases between. Per germline, CDR1 SNHLY and CDR2 FYNNEI. This CDR3 comprises 15 residues. CDR3 sequence reads: CASRLDSGRGYEQYF. In nucleotides, the CDR3 is TGTGCCAGCAGGCTAGACTCAGGGAGGGGGTACGAGCAGTACTTC.

The chain joins TRBV7-3 to TRBJ2-1, with 8 bases fitting TRBD2. The CDR3 extends over 15 amino acids. V trimming: 3 bases; J trimming: 7 bases; junction bases outside the gene matches: 8. The germline gives CDR1 SGHTA, CDR2 FQGTGA. CDR3 sequence reads: CASSFNLAGLNEQFF. Written as DNA, the CDR3 is TGTGCCAGCAGCTTTAATCTAGCGGGTTTAAATGAGCAGTTCTTC.

The chain employs TRBV7-2 and TRBJ2-1; 11 bases are a match to TRBD2. The CDR3 extends over 16 amino acids. Trimming cost V 6 bases and J 4 bases; bases outside gene matches: 8. Germline V gives CDR1 SGHTA, CDR2 FQGNSA. The CDR3 DNA follows: TGTGCCAGCAGACGTAGCGGGGGGGGACTTTACAATGAGCAGTTCTTC. Translated: CASRRSGGGLYNEQFF. Looking up the rest from reference TRBV7-2 and TRBJ2-1 gives the full variable domain: GAGVSQSPSNKVTEKGKDVELRCDPISGHTALYWYRQSLGQGLEFLIYFQGNSAPDKSGLPSDRFSAERTGGSVSTLTIQRTQQEDSAVYLCASRRSGGGLYNEQFFGPGTRLTVL.

The chain has TRBV2 and TRBJ2-5, with unresolved D. Germline CDR1 reads SNHLY; CDR2 reads FYNNEI. This CDR3 contains 13 residues. Trimming left V 8 bases short and J 1 base short, with 11 bases between. CDR3 residues: CASSGRIQETQYF. Here the CDR3 DNA reads TGTGCCAGCTCCGGACGGATCCAAGAGACCCAGTACTTC.

The V gene is TRBV7-2, the J gene TRBJ2-1, with 7 bases that match TRBD2. In germline, CDR1 is SGHTA, CDR2 FQGNSA. Trimming removed 0 bases from V and 6 bases from J; junction bases left unmatched: 5. This CDR3 comprises 15 residues. CDR3 residues: CASSLALGGFNEQFF. The CDR3 bases are TGTGCCAGCAGCTTAGCGCTGGGGGGGTTCAATGAGCAGTTCTTC. The variable domain in full, completed from reference TRBV7-2 and TRBJ2-1, reads GAGVSQSPSNKVTEKGKDVELRCDPISGHTALYWYRQSLGQGLEFLIYFQGNSAPDKSGLPSDRFSAERTGGSVSTLTIQRTQQEDSAVYLCASSLALGGFNEQFFGPGTRLTVL.

This rearrangement joins TRBV27 to TRBJ1-2; tentatively, D is TRBD1 (5 bases). Trimming cost V 3 bases and J 3 bases, with 14 bases left between them. The CDR3 covers 15 residues. Germline V CDR1 and CDR2: MNHEY, SMNVEV (reference sequence). The CDR3: CASSFDRGGDYGYTF. Here the CDR3 DNA reads TGTGCCAGCAGTTTTGATAGGGGAGGTGACTATGGCTACACCTTC.

The rearrangement links TRBV7-3 to TRBJ2-6, with TRBD1 as a possible D gene (5 bases). V was cut by 6 bases and J by 1 base, with 25 bases left in between. Looked up from germline, CDR1 is SGHTA and CDR2 is FQGTGA. The CDR3 totals 20 residues. The CDR3 sequence: CASSPQGFSFGSSGANVLTF. CDR3 nucleotide sequence: TGTGCCAGCAGTCCTCAGGGATTCAGCTTCGGCTCATCTGGGGCCAACGTCCTGACTTTC.

This chain connects TRBV28 to TRBJ1-5, with TRBD1 identical over 8 bases. The V and J ends lost 9 bases and 6 bases, in that order; junction bases with no gene match: 7. Germline V gene data show CDR1 as MDHEN and CDR2 as SYDVKM. The CDR3 loop spans 13 amino acids. The CDR3 spells CASNGQGPQPQHF. CDR3 bases: TGTGCCAGTAACGGACAGGGACCTCAGCCCCAGCATTTT.

The chain joins TRBV12-5 to TRBJ1-2, with D possibly TRBD1 on 5 matching bases. The V and J ends lost 6 bases and 2 bases respectively, with 16 bases between them. The CDR3 length is 15 residues. CDR1 is LGHNT, CDR2 FRNRAP, per germline. The CDR3 DNA sequence: TGTGCTAGTGGGGCCGGGACGGCACGAAACTATGGCTACACCTTC. Its translation is CASGAGTARNYGYTF.

The CDR3 loop is CASSLFPPTGLNTEAFF. In DNA form, the CDR3 reads TGTGCCAGCAGTTTATTTCCCCCGACAGGACTGAACACTGAAGCTTTCTTT. This chain connects TRBV27 to TRBJ1-1; TRBD1 is a possible D gene (6 bases). The germline CDR1 and CDR2 sequences are MNHEY and SMNVEV (reference sequence). This CDR3 has 17 amino acids. V was trimmed by 1 base and J by 0 bases, leaving 15 bases between them.

J is TRBJ2-1 and V is TRBV2; D not certain. Germline V gene data show CDR1 as SNHLY and CDR2 as FYNNEI. V was clipped by 0 bases and J by 6 bases, with 9 bases between them. The CDR3 contains 14 residues. This chain's CDR3 is CASSEARVSNEQFF. In DNA form, the CDR3 reads TGTGCCAGCAGTGAAGCCCGGGTTAGCAATGAGCAGTTCTTC.

This clone was seen just once. The chain has TRBV5-5 and TRBJ2-2; D assignment may be TRBD1 or TRBD2 (5 bases each). Germline V CDR1 and CDR2: SGHKS, YYEKEE (reference sequence). CDR3 length equals 15 residues. Trimming cost V 0 bases and J 0 bases, with 6 bases left between them. The CDR3 loop reads CASSLVGANTGELFF. Written as DNA, the CDR3 is TGTGCCAGCAGCTTGGTGGGGGCGAACACCGGGGAGCTGTTTTTT.

The chain combines TRBV5-6 with TRBJ2-7; D not certain. The V end was cut by 6 bases, the J end by 7 bases, with 14 bases between. The CDR3 extends over 12 amino acids. Germline lookup yields CDR1 SGHDT and CDR2 YYEEEE. CDR3 region: CASTLSGGEQYF. DNA of the CDR3: TGTGCCAGCACCCTGTCTGGTGGGGAGCAGTACTTC.

The chain joins TRBV28 to TRBJ2-7; D uncertain. Per the germline V gene, CDR1 is MDHEN and CDR2 is SYDVKM. There are 14 residues in the CDR3. V lost 6 bases and J 4 bases, leaving 16 bases between the germline ends. CDR3 amino acids: CASRAPDFWYEQYF. CDR3 bases: TGTGCCAGCAGGGCGCCGGATTTTTGGTACGAGCAGTACTTC.

This rearrangement joins TRBV7-8 to TRBJ1-2; 8 bases line up with TRBD1. The CDR3 is 15 amino acids. The V gene's germline CDR1 is SGHVS and CDR2 FQNEAQ. V lost 1 base, J lost 3 bases, and 4 bases stayed unmatched. CDR3 amino acids: CASSLGVQGDYGYTF. Written as DNA, the CDR3 is TGTGCCAGCAGCTTAGGGGTACAGGGGGACTATGGCTACACCTTC.

This clone was picked up one time. The chain uses TRBV6-5 and TRBJ2-7; TRBD1 agrees at 8 bases. The junction had 4 bases not matched to a gene; V was cut back by 6 bases and J by 0 bases. The CDR3 spans 14 residues. Per the germline V gene, CDR1 is MNHEY and CDR2 is SVGAGI. The CDR3 DNA follows: TGTGCCAGCAGCCCGGGACAGGTCTCCTACGAGCAGTACTTC. Protein sequence: CASSPGQVSYEQYF.

This clone was seen just once. V gene TRBV11-2 combines with J gene TRBJ2-6, with D possibly being TRBD1 (6 bases). This CDR3 comprises 18 residues. The germline V and J ends were trimmed by 6 bases and 2 bases, with 20 bases remaining between them. From germline, CDR1 is SGHAT and CDR2 FQNNGV. In nucleotides, the CDR3 is TGTGCCAGCAGGATCCAAGGGACACTGGAGGCTGGGGCCAACGTCCTGACTTTC. Translating gives CASRIQGTLEAGANVLTF.